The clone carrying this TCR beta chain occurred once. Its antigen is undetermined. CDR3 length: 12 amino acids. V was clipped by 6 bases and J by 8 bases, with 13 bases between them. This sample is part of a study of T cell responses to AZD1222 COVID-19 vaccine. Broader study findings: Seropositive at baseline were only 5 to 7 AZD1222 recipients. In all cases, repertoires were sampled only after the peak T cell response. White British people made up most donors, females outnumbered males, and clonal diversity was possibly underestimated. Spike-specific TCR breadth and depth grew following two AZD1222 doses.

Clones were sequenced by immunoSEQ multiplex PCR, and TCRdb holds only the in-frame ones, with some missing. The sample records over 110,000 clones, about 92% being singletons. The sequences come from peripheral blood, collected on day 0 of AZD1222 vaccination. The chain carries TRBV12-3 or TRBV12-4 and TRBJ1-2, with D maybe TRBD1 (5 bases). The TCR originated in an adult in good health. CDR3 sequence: CASSDYGDGYTF. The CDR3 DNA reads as TGTGCCAGCAGCGATTACGGGGACGGCTACACCTTC.